This entry is about one T cell receptor (beta chain). The sample belongs to a study of T-cell reconstitution after alpha-beta-depleted transplantation in children. CDR3 size: 19 residues. Unique molecular identifiers were incorporated into the prepared TCRbeta library. MiXCR was run by TCRdb on the PCR reads, yielding one entry per CDR3 protein. The table lists about 460,000 distinct CDR3 sequences, roughly an eighth of them singletons. This receptor was taken from a human donor who donated a stem cell graft to a child with combined immunodeficiency. The sequenced sample was PBMCs from the stem cell graft donor, obtained from the stem cell graft. The chain has TRBV21-1 and TRBJ2-1; the D call TRBD1 from the table was never checked on the DNA. TRBV21-1 is flagged as a pseudogene. This chain's CDR3 is CASSKKNNRGKGMFNEQFF. The CDR3, as DNA: TGTGCCAGCAGCAAAAAGAATAATAGGGGGAAAGGAATGTTCAATGAGCAGTTCTTC.